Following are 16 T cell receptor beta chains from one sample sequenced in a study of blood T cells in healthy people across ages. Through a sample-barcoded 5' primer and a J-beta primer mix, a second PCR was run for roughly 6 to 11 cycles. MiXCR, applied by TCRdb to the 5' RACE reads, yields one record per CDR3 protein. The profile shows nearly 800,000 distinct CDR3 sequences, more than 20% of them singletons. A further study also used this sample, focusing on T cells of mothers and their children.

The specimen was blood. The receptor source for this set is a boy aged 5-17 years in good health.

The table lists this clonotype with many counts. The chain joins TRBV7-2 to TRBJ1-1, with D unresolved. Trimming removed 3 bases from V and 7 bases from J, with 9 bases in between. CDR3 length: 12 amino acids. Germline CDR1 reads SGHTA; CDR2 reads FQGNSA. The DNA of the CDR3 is TGTGCCAGCAGCTTTTACGATGGTGAAGCTTTCTTT. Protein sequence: CASSFYDGEAFF.

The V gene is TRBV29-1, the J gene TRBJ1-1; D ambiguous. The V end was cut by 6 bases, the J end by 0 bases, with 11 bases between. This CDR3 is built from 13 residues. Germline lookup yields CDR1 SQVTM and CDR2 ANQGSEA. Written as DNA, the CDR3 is TGCAGCGTCCACGGAGTTTTGAACACTGAAGCTTTCTTT. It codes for CSVHGVLNTEAFF.

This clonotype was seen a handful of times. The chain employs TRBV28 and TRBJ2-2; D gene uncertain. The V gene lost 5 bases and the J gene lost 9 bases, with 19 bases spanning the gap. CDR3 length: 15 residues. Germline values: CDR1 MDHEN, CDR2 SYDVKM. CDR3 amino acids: CASSPPIARARELFF. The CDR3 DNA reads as TGTGCCAGCAGTCCCCCGATCGCTAGAGCCCGGGAGCTGTTTTTT.

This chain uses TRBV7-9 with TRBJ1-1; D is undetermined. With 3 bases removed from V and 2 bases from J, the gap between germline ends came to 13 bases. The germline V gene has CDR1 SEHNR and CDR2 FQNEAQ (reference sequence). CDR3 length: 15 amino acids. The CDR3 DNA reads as TGTGCCAGCAGCTTTGTGCTCGCGGGAAACACTGAAGCTTTCTTT. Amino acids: CASSFVLAGNTEAFF.

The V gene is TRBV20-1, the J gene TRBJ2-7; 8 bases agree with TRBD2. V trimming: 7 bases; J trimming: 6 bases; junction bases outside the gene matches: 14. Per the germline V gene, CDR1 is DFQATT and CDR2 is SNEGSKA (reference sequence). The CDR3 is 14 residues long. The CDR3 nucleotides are TGCAGTGTTAGTAGCGGGAATCGACCCCTCGAGCAGTACTTC. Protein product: CSVSSGNRPLEQYF.

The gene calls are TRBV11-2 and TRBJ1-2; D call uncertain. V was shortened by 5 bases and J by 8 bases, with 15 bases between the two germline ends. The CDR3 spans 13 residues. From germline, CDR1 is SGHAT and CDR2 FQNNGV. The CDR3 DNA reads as TGTGCCAGCAGCCTAGCGGGATTTTACGGCTACACCTTC. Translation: CASSLAGFYGYTF.

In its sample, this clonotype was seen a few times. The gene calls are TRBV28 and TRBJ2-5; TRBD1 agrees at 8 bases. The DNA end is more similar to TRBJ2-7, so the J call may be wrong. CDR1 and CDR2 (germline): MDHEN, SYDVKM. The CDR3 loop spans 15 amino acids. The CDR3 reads CASSLDRGMSYEQYF. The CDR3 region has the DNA TGTGCCAGCAGCCTTGACAGGGGAATGTCCTACGAGCAGTACTTC.

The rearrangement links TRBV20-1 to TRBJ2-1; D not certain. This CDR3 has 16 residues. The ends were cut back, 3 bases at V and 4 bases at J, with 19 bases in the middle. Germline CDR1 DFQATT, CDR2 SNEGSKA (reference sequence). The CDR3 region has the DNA TGCAGTGCTAGGCCCCCGACACAAATCGCTTACAATGAGCAGTTCTTC. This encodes CSARPPTQIAYNEQFF.

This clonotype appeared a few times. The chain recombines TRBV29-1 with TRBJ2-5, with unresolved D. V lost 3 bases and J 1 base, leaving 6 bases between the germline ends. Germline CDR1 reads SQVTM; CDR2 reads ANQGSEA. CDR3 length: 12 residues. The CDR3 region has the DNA TGCAGCGTTGATGAAATCCAAGAGACCCAGTACTTC. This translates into CSVDEIQETQYF.

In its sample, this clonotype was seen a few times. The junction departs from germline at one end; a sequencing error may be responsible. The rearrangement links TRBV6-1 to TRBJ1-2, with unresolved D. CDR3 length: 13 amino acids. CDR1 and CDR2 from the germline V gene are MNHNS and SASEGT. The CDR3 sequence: CASSVKVGYGYTF. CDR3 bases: TGTGCCAGTAGTGTAAAAGTGGGCTATGGCTACACCTTC.

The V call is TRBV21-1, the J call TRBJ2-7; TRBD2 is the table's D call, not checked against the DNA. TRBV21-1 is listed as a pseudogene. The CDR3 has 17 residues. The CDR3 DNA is TGTGCCAGCAGCAAAGCCAAGATCGCAGGTAGCGGGAGGGGTCAGTACTTC. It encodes CASSKAKIAGSGRGQYF.

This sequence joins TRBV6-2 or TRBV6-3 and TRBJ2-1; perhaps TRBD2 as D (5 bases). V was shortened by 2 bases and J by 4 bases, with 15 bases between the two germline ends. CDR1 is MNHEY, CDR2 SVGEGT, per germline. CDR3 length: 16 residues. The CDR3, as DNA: TGTGCCAGCAGTTACGACGTCCTCCGGGGTTACAATGAGCAGTTCTTC. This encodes CASSYDVLRGYNEQFF.

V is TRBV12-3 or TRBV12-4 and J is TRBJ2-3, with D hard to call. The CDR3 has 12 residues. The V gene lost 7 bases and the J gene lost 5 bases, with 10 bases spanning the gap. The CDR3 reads CASKYVQDTQYF. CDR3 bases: TGTGCCAGCAAATACGTCCAAGATACGCAGTATTTT.

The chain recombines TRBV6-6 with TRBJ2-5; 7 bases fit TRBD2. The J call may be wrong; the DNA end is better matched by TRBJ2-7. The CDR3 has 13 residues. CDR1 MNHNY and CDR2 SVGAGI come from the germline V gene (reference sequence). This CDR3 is CASSSGEGSEQYV. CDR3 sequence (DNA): TGTGCCAGCAGTTCGGGGGAGGGTAGCGAGCAGTACGTC.

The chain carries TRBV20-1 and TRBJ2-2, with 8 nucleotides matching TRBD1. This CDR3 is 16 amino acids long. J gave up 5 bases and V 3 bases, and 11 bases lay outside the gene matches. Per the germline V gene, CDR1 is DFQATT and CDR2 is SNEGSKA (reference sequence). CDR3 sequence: CSARGFETGETGELFF. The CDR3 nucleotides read TGCAGTGCTAGGGGATTCGAGACAGGGGAAACCGGGGAGCTGTTTTTT.

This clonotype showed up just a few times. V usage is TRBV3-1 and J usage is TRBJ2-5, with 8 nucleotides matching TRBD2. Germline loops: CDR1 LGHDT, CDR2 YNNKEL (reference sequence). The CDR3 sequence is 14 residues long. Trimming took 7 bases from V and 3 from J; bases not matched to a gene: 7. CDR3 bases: TGTGCCAGCACAACCCTTAGCGGGAAAGAGACCCAGTACTTC. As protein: CASTTLSGKETQYF.